The entry below gives a single T cell receptor (beta chain) sequence along with its context. Its antigen is not known. These data come from a study of blood T cells in healthy people across ages. General study findings and limits: The diversity estimates, figures obtained from one million T cells, were considered underestimates.

Germline V gene sequence: CDR1 MNHEY, CDR2 SVGEGT. CDR3 length: 15 amino acids. Next came a second PCR, run for about 7 to 12 cycles, which used a sample-barcoded 5' primer along with a J-beta primer mix. TCRdb analysed the 5' RACE reads with MiXCR anew, one entry per CDR3 protein. Of 1.5 million to 2 million distinct CDR3 sequences listed, roughly 28% are singletons. This TCR was sampled from a woman younger than 45 in good health. The sequenced material came from blood. The chain couples TRBV6-2 or TRBV6-3 to TRBJ2-1, with 8 nucleotides matching TRBD2. The J call may be faulty, since TRBJ2-7 better matches the DNA end. As DNA, the CDR3 is TGTGCCATCTCCAGAGCGGGAGCTAGGTACAATGAGCAGTACTTC. It is translated as CAISRAGARYNEQYF.